A selection of T cell receptor beta chains follows, all from one sample in a study of regulatory T cells in long-lasting Graves disease. TCRdb reanalysed the multiplex PCR reads using MiXCR and keeps one entry per CDR3 protein. The sample includes some 400,000 distinct CDR3 sequences, just under 15% of them seen just once. These data were likewise used in another study, on T cells in Graves' hyperthyroidism and ophthalmopathy.

The sequencing used peripheral blood mononuclear cells (PBMCs), collected at new diagnosis, from a patient treated with antithyroid drugs. These receptors all come from a woman under 40 with Graves disease. Each CDR3 is given without its conserved first and last residue.

v_call | cdr3_length | cdr3_aa
TRBV3-1 | 9 | ASNKNSPLH
TRBV11-3 | 9 | ASSLDSEQY
TRBV27 | 12 | ASSLRLANYEQY
TRBV7-9 | 10 | ASSLAGAPAF
TRBV27 | 12 | ASTFNPLVYEQF
TRBV27 | 14 | ASSLSLQGANTEAF
TRBV10-2 | 15 | ASSEPVGSGRSDTQY
TRBV6-1 | 16 | ASRPNPGRRRRNTEAF
TRBV12-3/TRBV12-4 | 13 | ASSLGLGVYYEQY
TRBV29-1 | 13 | SVEDVASGTYEQY
TRBV30 | 13 | AWSDKTSETYEQY
TRBV28 | 11 | ASRPSGYQPQH
TRBV10-1 | 13 | ASSAGLAGENEQF
TRBV3-1 | 12 | ASSQGPVDTEAF
TRBV12-3/TRBV12-4 | 13 | ASSPRQGNNQPQH
TRBV20-1 | 11 | SAREGGNQPQH
TRBV3-1 | 11 | ASSARVTYEQY
TRBV30 | 14 | AWRPGLAGGAYGEY
TRBV5-5 | 13 | ASSSPGGSNYEQY
TRBV5-1 | 13 | ASSLGGGFNYGYT
TRBV11-3 | 9 | ASSLRGEAF
TRBV15 | 14 | ATSREVTGGSYEQY
TRBV7-9 | 10 | ASSHADGEQY
TRBV10-3 | 13 | AITPGGTGGSEQF
TRBV27 | 11 | ASSSNRNYGYT
TRBV29-1 | 13 | SVEGGTEKQETQY
TRBV3-1 | 12 | ASSQFSGIDEQY
TRBV5-6 | 14 | ASSLVSGQGSYEQY
TRBV6-2/TRBV6-3 | 14 | ASSYSSAGQSYGYT
TRBV7-9 | 17 | ASSHPGGHRGPNTGELF
TRBV12-3/TRBV12-4 | 12 | ASTIGETYNEQF
TRBV9 | 13 | ASSVGSGLTQPQH
TRBV4-1 | 15 | ASSQEREVSYTDTQY
TRBV3-1 | 15 | ASSPSGGTLAKNIQY
TRBV7-3 | 16 | ASSLKRRLAGNTGELF
TRBV28 | 11 | ASFLPNNTEAF
TRBV5-5 | 14 | ASSVPGTSGNNEQF
TRBV19 | 11 | ASSFRDAYEQY
TRBV24-1 | 11 | ATSDSFRETQY
TRBV30 | 11 | AWVGGQTTEAF
TRBV30 | 12 | AWSSGTGVETQY
TRBV27 | 12 | ASSLSGGTYGYT
TRBV20-1 | 10 | SAKRQGYGYT
TRBV7-3 | 12 | ASSSDPLNTEAF
TRBV4-2 | 13 | ASSQVRQGDTEAF
TRBV10-3 | 11 | AITGGGNYGYT
TRBV7-9 | 14 | ASSTKTRDRGHEQF
TRBV5-4 | 13 | ASSQDQGLGNEQF
TRBV7-3 | 14 | ASSLENSGRDTEAF
TRBV7-2 | 11 | ARTSGRVYEQF
TRBV19 | 15 | ASSIVTLAVNTGELF
TRBV7-2 | 13 | ASSLVLRDTWGYT